One sample yielded the 10 T cell receptor beta chains listed below, sequenced in a study of monozygotic twins with inflammatory bowel disease. TCRdb reprocessed the 5' RACE reads, keeping one entry per CDR3 protein, no DNA. Its clone listing holds 310,000 or so distinct CDR3 sequences. The specimen sequenced was blood. The receptors originated from a human donor with ulcerative colitis or Crohn's disease, or a healthy co-twin of an affected twin (not recorded which).

The chain carries TRBV5-4 and TRBJ1-2; TCRdb lists TRBD1, though no DNA is available to test this call. Germline CDR1 SGHNT, CDR2 YYREEE (reference sequence). The CDR3 is 17 residues long. The CDR3 spells CASSSRDRGIEGYGYTF. The whole variable domain, filled in from reference TRBV5-4 and TRBJ1-2, reads ETGVTQSPTHLIKTRGQQVTLRCSSQSGHNTVSWYQQALGQGPQFIFQYYREEENGRGNFPPRFSGLQFPNYSSELNVNALELDDSALYLCASSSRDRGIEGYGYTFGSGTRLTVV.

The rearrangement uses TRBV28 and TRBJ2-1; as DNA is missing, the TRBD1 call by TCRdb cannot be tested. There are 14 residues in the CDR3. Per the germline V gene, CDR1 is MDHEN and CDR2 is SYDVKM. The CDR3 region is CASSIGGQINEQFF.

V is TRBV12-3 or TRBV12-4 and J is TRBJ1-2. The CDR3 extends over 13 amino acids. CDR3 region: CASRRAGVYGYTF.

The rearrangement links TRBV6-5 to TRBJ2-5; TCRdb returns TRBD1, unconfirmable since there is no DNA. From germline, CDR1 is MNHEY and CDR2 SVGAGI. This CDR3 spans 16 amino acids. The CDR3 here is CASSYGTGRLQETQYF.

The chain couples TRBV20-1 to TRBJ2-3; there is no DNA to check the TCRdb D call of TRBD1. This CDR3 spans 14 amino acids. Germline assignment: CDR1 DFQATT and CDR2 SNEGSKA (reference sequence). The CDR3 loop is CSARGTGWSDTQYF.

The chain links TRBV7-2 to TRBJ1-6. The CDR3 length is 15 residues. CDR1 and CDR2 (germline): SGHTA, FQGNSA. CDR3 in amino acids: CASSFGLEENSPLHF. The entire variable domain, with the rest obtained from reference TRBV7-2 and TRBJ1-6, is as follows: GAGVSQSPSNKVTEKGKDVELRCDPISGHTALYWYRQSLGQGLEFLIYFQGNSAPDKSGLPSDRFSAERTGGSVSTLTIQRTQQEDSAVYLCASSFGLEENSPLHFGNGTRLTVT.

The gene calls are TRBV7-3 and TRBJ2-3; the TCRdb call, TRBD1, lacks DNA for checking. The CDR3 length is 15 residues. Germline V CDR1 and CDR2: SGHTA, FQGTGA. The CDR3 reads CATARVGGTGDTQYF.

The CDR3 is CSARDLNGGSSYEQYF. The V and J genes are TRBV20-1 and TRBJ2-7. Germline assignment: CDR1 DFQATT and CDR2 SNEGSKA (reference sequence). The CDR3 sequence is 16 residues long.

The chain couples TRBV10-3 to TRBJ2-3; no DNA is available, so the TRBD2 call from TCRdb remains unchecked. CDR3 size: 11 residues. Per germline, CDR1 ENHRY and CDR2 SYGVKD. The CDR3 loop is CAISSRDTQYF.

The chain is built from TRBV5-1 and TRBJ1-1; with no DNA, the TCRdb D assignment of TRBD1 cannot be verified. CDR1 and CDR2 from the germline V gene are SGHRS and YFSETQ. The CDR3 loop spans 14 amino acids. CDR3 sequence reads: CASGHTGYNTEAFF.